The 16 T cell receptor beta chains in this list originate from one sample, sequenced in a study of regulatory dendritic cells for organ transplantation. Antigens for these TCRs are unknown. Measured with immunoSEQ multiplex PCR; TCRdb has only the in-frame clones, and not every one. The sample holds some 10,000 clones; roughly four fifths are singletons and the top ten take 2% to 3%. Allogeneic regulatory or mature dendritic cells were co-cultured for approximately 5 days with CFSE-labeled sorted T cells at 1:10. Specimen: memory CD4+ T cells from blood cultured with regulatory dendritic cells. The subset denotes: CD45RO+ memory T cells. The receptors stem from a human donor in good health.

The V and J genes are TRBV6-1 and TRBJ2-1, with 11 positions matching TRBD1. The CDR3 contains 14 residues. V shed 6 bases, J shed 10 bases, and the junction held 8 bases outside the gene matches. The germline CDR1 and CDR2 sequences are MNHNS and SASEGT. The CDR3 loop reads CASSEDRGRHEQFF. In nucleotides, the CDR3 is TGTGCCAGCAGCGAGGACAGGGGGCGCCACGAGCAGTTCTTC.

This clone was seen a few times. The chain has TRBV18 and TRBJ2-5, with D possibly matching TRBD1 (5 bases). This CDR3 has 13 residues. The V gene's germline CDR1 is KGHSH and CDR2 LQKENI. The V and J ends lost 3 bases and 5 bases respectively, with 10 bases between them. The CDR3 protein is CASSPTVRETQYF. CDR3 nucleotide sequence: TGTGCCAGCTCACCGACAGTGAGGGAGACCCAGTACTTC.

The gene calls are TRBV11-2 and TRBJ2-2; 8 bases line up with TRBD2. CDR3 length: 16 amino acids. Trimming cost V 3 bases and J 6 bases; bases outside gene matches: 9. CDR1 is SGHAT and CDR2 is FQNNGV in the germline V gene. The CDR3 loop is CASSLIFGSGAGELFF. The CDR3 DNA follows: TGTGCCAGCAGCTTGATTTTTGGTAGCGGGGCCGGGGAGCTGTTTTTT.

The chain links TRBV9 to TRBJ2-5, with TRBD2 matching 10 bases. In germline, CDR1 is SGDLS, CDR2 YYNGEE. The J segment lost 9 bases and the V segment lost 0 bases, leaving 8 bases of the junction unmatched. The CDR3 spans 15 residues. CDR3 in amino acids: CASSVGTSGGRPQYF. CDR3 coding DNA: TGTGCCAGCAGCGTAGGGACTAGCGGTGGTCGGCCCCAGTACTTC.

The rearrangement uses TRBV4-2 and TRBJ2-2; 8 bases are shared with TRBD1. The CDR3 consists of 16 residues. Germline trimming cut 2 bases from V and 3 bases from J; bases unmatched to any gene: 5. Germline V gene sequence: CDR1 LGHNA, CDR2 YNFKEQ. The chain's CDR3 is CASSQPTGDDTGELFF. CDR3 DNA sequence: TGTGCCAGCAGCCAACCGACAGGGGATGACACCGGGGAGCTGTTTTTT.

About this clone: Other DNA sequences from this sample encode an identical CDR3 as well. This CDR3 is CASSPLPGESNEQYF. The CDR3 DNA sequence: TGTGCCAGCTCACCGCTCCCAGGGGAGTCTAACGAGCAGTACTTC. This sequence joins TRBV18 and TRBJ2-7; TRBD1 might be the D (6 bases). The germline V gene has CDR1 KGHSH and CDR2 LQKENI. With 3 bases removed from V and 5 bases from J, the gap between germline ends came to 17 bases. The CDR3 is 15 residues long.

This chain connects TRBV6-1 to TRBJ2-3; 10 bases align to TRBD2. Per the germline V gene, CDR1 is MNHNS and CDR2 is SASEGT. The length of the CDR3 is 16 residues. Losses at the gene ends were 3 bases for V and 2 bases for J; bases not matched to a gene: 5. CDR3 loop: CASSDVAGGLTDTQYF. The CDR3 bases are TGTGCCAGCAGTGATGTAGCGGGGGGACTCACAGATACGCAGTATTTT.

J is TRBJ2-1 and V is TRBV2; tentatively, D is TRBD2 (5 bases). The CDR3 covers 17 residues. The germline gives CDR1 SNHLY, CDR2 FYNNEI. V was clipped by 4 bases and J by 0 bases, with 16 bases between them. The CDR3 sequence is CASSGMSGRSSYNEQFF. CDR3 in DNA: TGTGCCAGCAGTGGGATGTCGGGGAGAAGCTCCTACAATGAGCAGTTCTTC.

V usage is TRBV15 and J usage is TRBJ1-5; the D gene is possibly TRBD1 (5 bases). The V end was cut by 1 base, the J end by 4 bases, with 11 bases between. Germline CDR1 LNHNV, CDR2 YYDKDF (reference sequence). The CDR3 covers 15 residues. The CDR3 DNA sequence: TGTGCCACCAGCAGAGGGGGGGATCTGAATCAGCCCCAGCATTTT. Its protein is CATSRGGDLNQPQHF.

The chain uses TRBV29-1 and TRBJ1-6; no clear D. Germline lookup yields CDR1 SQVTM and CDR2 ANQGSEA. Trimming left V 6 bases short and J 8 bases short, with 14 bases between. The CDR3 sequence is 13 residues long. Written as DNA, the CDR3 is TGCAGCGTACGTATGAGAGGTGATTCACCCCTCCACTTT. Encoded protein: CSVRMRGDSPLHF.

V is TRBV5-1 and J is TRBJ2-3, with D possibly TRBD2 on 5 matching bases. CDR1 and CDR2 (germline): SGHRS, YFSETQ. This CDR3 is 14 amino acids long. Trimming removed 7 bases at V and 0 bases at J, with 12 bases between. DNA for the CDR3: TGCGCCAGCGCGAGGGAACAGAGCACAGATACGCAGTATTTT. Protein sequence: CASAREQSTDTQYF. The variable domain in full, with the rest retrieved from reference TRBV5-1 and TRBJ2-3, is KAGVTQTPRYLIKTRGQQVTLSCSPISGHRSVSWYQQTPGQGLQFLFEYFSETQRNKGNFPGRFSGRQFSNSRSEMNVSTLELGDSALYLCASAREQSTDTQYFGPGTRLTVL.

The chain recombines TRBV7-8 with TRBJ1-5, with no clear D. CDR3 length: 12 amino acids. V was cut by 2 bases and J by 7 bases, with 6 bases left in between. Germline-derived CDR1 and CDR2 are SGHVS and FQNEAQ. The CDR3 spells CASSLPRQPQHF. CDR3 in DNA: TGTGCCAGCAGCTTACCCCGGCAGCCCCAGCATTTT.

The chain combines TRBV19 with TRBJ2-5; D may be TRBD2 (5 bases). The germline V gene encodes CDR1 LNHDA and CDR2 SQIVND (reference sequence). The CDR3 is 15 residues long. The V end lost 7 bases, the J end lost 2 bases, and 17 bases lay between the germline ends. For the CDR3, the DNA is TGTGCCAGTAAAAGGGCTCCGGAGGCTCAAGAGACCCAGTACTTC. Protein: CASKRAPEAQETQYF.

The V gene is TRBV29-1, the J gene TRBJ2-1; D is possibly TRBD2 (7 bases). The ends were cut back, 3 bases at V and 8 bases at J, with 14 bases in the middle. This CDR3 region has 13 residues. Germline CDR1 reads SQVTM; CDR2 reads ANQGSEA. The CDR3 reads CSVEGGGSDEQFF. In nucleotides, the CDR3 is TGCAGCGTTGAGGGGGGCGGGAGCGATGAGCAGTTCTTC.

This chain uses TRBV7-9 with TRBJ2-1, with D maybe TRBD2 (6 bases). Germline CDR1 is SEHNR and CDR2 is FQNEAQ (reference sequence). The CDR3 has 15 residues. Between the trimmed V and J ends, which lost 1 base and 8 bases, there was a span of 15 bases. For the CDR3, the DNA is TGTGCCAGCAGCTTAGGCTCGGGTGCTAGCGATGAGCAGTTCTTC. Translating it yields CASSLGSGASDEQFF.

CDR3 in DNA: TGTGCCAGCAGCCCCGGACAGGGGGCGAACCCAGAGACCCAGTACTTC. It codes for CASSPGQGANPETQYF. The chain links TRBV11-3 to TRBJ2-5, with 11 bases aligning to TRBD1. The CDR3 has 16 residues. J was trimmed by 4 bases and V by 5 bases; bases with no gene match: 9. Germline V gene sequence: CDR1 SGHNT, CDR2 YENEEA.